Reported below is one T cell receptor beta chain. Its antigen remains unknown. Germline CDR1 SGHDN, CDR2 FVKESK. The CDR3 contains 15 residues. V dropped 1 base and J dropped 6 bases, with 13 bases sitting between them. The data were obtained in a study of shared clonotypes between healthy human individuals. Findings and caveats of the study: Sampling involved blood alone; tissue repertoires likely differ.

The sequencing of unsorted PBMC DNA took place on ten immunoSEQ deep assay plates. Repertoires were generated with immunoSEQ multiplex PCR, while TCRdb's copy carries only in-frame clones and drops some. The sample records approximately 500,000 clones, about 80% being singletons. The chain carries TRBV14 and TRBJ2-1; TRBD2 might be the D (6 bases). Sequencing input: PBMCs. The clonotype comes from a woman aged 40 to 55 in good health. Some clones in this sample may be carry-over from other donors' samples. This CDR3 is CASSQVLGGSNEQFF. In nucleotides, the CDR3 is TGTGCCAGCAGCCAAGTCTTAGGAGGGTCCAATGAGCAGTTCTTC.